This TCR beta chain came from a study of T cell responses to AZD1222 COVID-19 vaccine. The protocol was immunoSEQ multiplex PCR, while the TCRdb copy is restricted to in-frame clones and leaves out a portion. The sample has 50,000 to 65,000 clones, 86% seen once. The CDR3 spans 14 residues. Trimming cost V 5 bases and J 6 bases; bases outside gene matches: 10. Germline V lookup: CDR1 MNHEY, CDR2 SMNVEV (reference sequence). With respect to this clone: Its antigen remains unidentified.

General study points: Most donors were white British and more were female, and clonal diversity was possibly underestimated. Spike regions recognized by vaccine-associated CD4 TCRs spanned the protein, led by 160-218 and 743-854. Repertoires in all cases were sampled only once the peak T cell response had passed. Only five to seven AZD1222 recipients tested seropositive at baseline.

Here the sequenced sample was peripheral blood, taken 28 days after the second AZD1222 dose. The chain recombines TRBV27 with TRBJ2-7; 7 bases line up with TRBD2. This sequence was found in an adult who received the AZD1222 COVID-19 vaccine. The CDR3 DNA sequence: TGTGCCAGCAGTCCCGGGGACTACATTCGCGAGCAGTACTTC. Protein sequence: CASSPGDYIREQYF.